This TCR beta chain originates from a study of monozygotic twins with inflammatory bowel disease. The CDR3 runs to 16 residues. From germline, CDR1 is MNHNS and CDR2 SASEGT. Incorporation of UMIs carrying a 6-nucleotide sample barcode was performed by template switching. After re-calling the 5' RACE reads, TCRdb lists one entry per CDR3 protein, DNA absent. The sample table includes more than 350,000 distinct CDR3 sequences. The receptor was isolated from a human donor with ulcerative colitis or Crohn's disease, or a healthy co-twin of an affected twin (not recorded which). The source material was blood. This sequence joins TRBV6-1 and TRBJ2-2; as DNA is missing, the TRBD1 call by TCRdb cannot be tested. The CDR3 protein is CASWTAGDKNTGELFF.